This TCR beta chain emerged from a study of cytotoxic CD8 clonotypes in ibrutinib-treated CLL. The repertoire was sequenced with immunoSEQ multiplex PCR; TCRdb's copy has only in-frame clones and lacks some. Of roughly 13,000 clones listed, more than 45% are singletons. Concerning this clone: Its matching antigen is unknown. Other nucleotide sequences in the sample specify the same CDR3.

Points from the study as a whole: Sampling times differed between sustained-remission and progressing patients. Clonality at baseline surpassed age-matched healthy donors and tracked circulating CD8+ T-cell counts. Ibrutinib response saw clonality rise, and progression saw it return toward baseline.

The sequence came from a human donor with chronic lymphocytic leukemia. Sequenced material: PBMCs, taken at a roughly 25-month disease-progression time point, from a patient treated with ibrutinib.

The CDR3 is CAISASSGNTIYF. For the CDR3, the DNA is TGTGCCATCAGTGCCTCGTCTGGAAACACCATATATTTT. The V gene is TRBV10-3, the J gene TRBJ1-3; the D is unclear. The V gene lost 4 bases and the J gene lost 1 base, with 5 bases spanning the gap. The germline CDR1 and CDR2 sequences are ENHRY and SYGVKD. CDR3 size: 13 residues.